This T cell receptor beta chain was obtained from a study of blood T cell repertoires in COVID-19. As for the study in general: Researchers got acute and convalescent COVID-19 samples from the United States, Italy and Spain. From T cells, B-cell-depleted T cells, or PBMCs came the material, which was cDNA or gDNA.

The germline gives CDR1 LGHDT, CDR2 YNNKEL (reference sequence). Trimming shortened V by 4 bases and J by 0 bases, and 12 bases separated the two germline ends. This CDR3 has 16 residues. Original processing methods: Counts of nucleated cells, estimated from reference gene primer amplification, were obtained. TCRdb's table, derived via immunoSEQ multiplex PCR, lists solely in-frame clones and lacks some. V and J calls and clone size are as listed in that table; D and trimming were resolved from the DNA. The sample holds around 250,000 clones; under 90% are singletons and the top ten take about 9.1%. Sequencing was carried out using peripheral blood. The chain uses TRBV3-1 (or the pseudogene TRBV3-2) and TRBJ1-4, with unresolved D. This clonotype was sampled from a human donor in a cohort sampled during active COVID-19. The CDR3 DNA sequence: TGTGCCAGCAGCCCGCACAAGGGAGCAACTAATGAAAAACTGTTTTTT. This codes for CASSPHKGATNEKLFF.